Listed below are T cell receptor beta chains from one sample, sequenced in a study of shared clonotypes between healthy human individuals. TCRdb's copy holds only in-frame clones and misses some; the assay was immunoSEQ multiplex PCR. The data contain fewer than 3 million clones, less than 95% of them singletons. The sequenced sample consisted of naive CD4+ T cells from PBMCs. These receptors originate from a man aged 18 to 35 in good health. Some clones in this sample may be carry-over from other donors' samples. Both conserved end residues are part of each CDR3. Each record gives: clone size, V gene, CDR3 protein. The size entry is marked missing in some rows and otherwise reads once, few, many or a size class.

clone size: -; V gene: TRBV5-1; CDR3 protein: CASSLAGTGDTEAFF
clone size: -; V gene: TRBV25-1; CDR3 protein: CASSEGQGLHSPLHF
clone size: -; V gene: TRBV6-6; CDR3 protein: CASSRGARGLNDEQYF
clone size: -; V gene: TRBV9; CDR3 protein: CASSTGLADTYEQYF
clone size: -; V gene: TRBV28; CDR3 protein: CASSGREDSYNEQFF
clone size: -; V gene: TRBV6-1; CDR3 protein: CASSARTGDTQYF
clone size: -; V gene: TRBV4-1; CDR3 protein: CASSQPRDRGHGYTF
clone size: -; V gene: TRBV6-6; CDR3 protein: CASSYGPNTEAFF
clone size: once; V gene: TRBV28; CDR3 protein: CASTHSLFRASGPYEQYF
clone size: -; V gene: TRBV5-5; CDR3 protein: CASSLVGGDQPQHF
clone size: -; V gene: TRBV19; CDR3 protein: CASSMRGGMETQYF
clone size: -; V gene: TRBV11-2; CDR3 protein: CASSFTTGGGSPLHF
clone size: once; V gene: TRBV7-3; CDR3 protein: CASSLQAGPNTGELFF
clone size: -; V gene: TRBV5-4; CDR3 protein: CASSLDPTRNNEQFF
clone size: -; V gene: TRBV6-6; CDR3 protein: CASSPTVSNQPQHF
clone size: -; V gene: TRBV28; CDR3 protein: CASSLPGGLKNTIYF
clone size: once; V gene: TRBV5-1; CDR3 protein: CASSSITVNTEAFF
clone size: -; V gene: TRBV10-3; CDR3 protein: CAISESQGMNTEAFF
clone size: -; V gene: TRBV28; CDR3 protein: CASTGPRHTEAFF
clone size: -; V gene: TRBV5-6; CDR3 protein: CASSFRHPAYEQYF
clone size: once; V gene: TRBV30; CDR3 protein: CAWRDRGAGDTQYF
clone size: -; V gene: TRBV27; CDR3 protein: CASRRAGNTGELFF
clone size: -; V gene: TRBV19; CDR3 protein: CASSTGYNEQFF
clone size: -; V gene: TRBV19; CDR3 protein: CASNRYGDIQYF
clone size: -; V gene: TRBV7-3; CDR3 protein: CASSLKAGELFF
clone size: -; V gene: TRBV6-1; CDR3 protein: CASNSRPTSTDTQYF
clone size: -; V gene: TRBV27; CDR3 protein: CASSLLARGRYSPLHF
clone size: -; V gene: TRBV28; CDR3 protein: CASRTTGGGNTIYF
clone size: -; V gene: TRBV4-1; CDR3 protein: CASRGTSLDTQYF
clone size: -; V gene: TRBV10-3; CDR3 protein: CAIRETGYGYTF
clone size: -; V gene: TRBV10-3; CDR3 protein: CAISESIGASNQPQHF
clone size: once; V gene: TRBV10-1; CDR3 protein: CATRESGANVLTF
clone size: -; V gene: TRBV2; CDR3 protein: CASSQKVAGTGEQFF
clone size: -; V gene: TRBV7-9; CDR3 protein: CASSQKGLAGAKNIQYF
clone size: -; V gene: TRBV2; CDR3 protein: CASSFSWGEKSIYNSPLHF
clone size: -; V gene: TRBV7-2; CDR3 protein: CASRKAGGVTQYF
clone size: -; V gene: TRBV5-1; CDR3 protein: CASTDMGGGALYNEQFF
clone size: -; V gene: TRBV4-1; CDR3 protein: CASSLGLLGEQYF
clone size: -; V gene: TRBV13; CDR3 protein: CASSRAILTGPEVELFF
clone size: -; V gene: TRBV18; CDR3 protein: CASSPSRILNSYEQYF
clone size: -; V gene: TRBV18; CDR3 protein: CASSPGVQETQYF
clone size: -; V gene: TRBV5-4; CDR3 protein: CAHGAGASTDTQYF
clone size: -; V gene: TRBV10-3; CDR3 protein: CAIGGRVAGELFF
clone size: -; V gene: TRBV27; CDR3 protein: CASTYGLPSSYNEQFF
clone size: -; V gene: TRBV28; CDR3 protein: CASSQLSGSFADTQYF
clone size: -; V gene: TRBV21-1; CDR3 protein: CASSRWTVRMNTEAFF
clone size: -; V gene: TRBV21-1; CDR3 protein: CASSTTGDPEETQYF
clone size: -; V gene: TRBV5-8; CDR3 protein: CASSLVPVGYPF
clone size: -; V gene: TRBV5-1; CDR3 protein: CASGKLAGLDNEQFF
clone size: -; V gene: TRBV11-2; CDR3 protein: CASSALTGNYGYTF
clone size: once; V gene: TRBV6-1; CDR3 protein: CASSEIRGRRASGSGETQYF